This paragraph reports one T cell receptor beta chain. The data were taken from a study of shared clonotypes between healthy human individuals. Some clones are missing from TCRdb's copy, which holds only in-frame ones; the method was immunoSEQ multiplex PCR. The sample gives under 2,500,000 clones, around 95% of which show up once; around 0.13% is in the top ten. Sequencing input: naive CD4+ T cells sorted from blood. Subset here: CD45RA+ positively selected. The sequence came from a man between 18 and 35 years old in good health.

The DNA of the CDR3 is TGTGCCAGCAGACTTTTAGCGGGGGGCCTGTACGAGCAGTACTTC. This translates into CASRLLAGGLYEQYF. The chain combines TRBV5-6 with TRBJ2-7, with 10 bases that match TRBD2. With V trimmed by 5 bases and J by 4 bases, 9 bases remained unmatched. CDR3 length: 15 residues. Germline-derived CDR1 and CDR2 are SGHDT and YYEEEE.